Listed below are T cell receptor beta chains from one sample, sequenced in a study of control samples from healthy donors and cancer patients. The method was immunoSEQ multiplex PCR; TCRdb's version includes in-frame clones alone and lacks a portion of them. The top ten hold 11% of the sample, which has 110,000 to 150,000 clones, around nine tenths seen once. The sample consisted of blood. Receptors were obtained from a man younger than 40 in good health. CDR3s include the opening cysteine and the closing phenylalanine or tryptophan. D genes are given only for firm matches. Expanded clones are given a class, and other clones once, few, many or no size at all.

d_call,v_call,cdr3_length,j_call,clone_size,cdr3_aa,cdr3_nt
TRBD2,TRBV28,16,TRBJ2-5,-,CASSWARSVAGETQYF,TGTGCCAGCAGTTGGGCCCGATCGGTAGCGGGAGAGACCCAGTACTTC
TRBD2,TRBV9,15,TRBJ2-7,-,CASSVAGGTSDEQYF,TGTGCCAGCAGCGTAGCGGGAGGGACCTCCGACGAGCAGTACTTC
-,TRBV11-2,11,TRBJ2-1,medium-sized,CASSLSHLQFF,TGTGCCAGCAGCCTATCCCACCTCCAGTTCTTC
TRBD1,TRBV6-5,15,TRBJ1-5,-,CASRPTGGAGQPQHF,TGTGCCAGCAGACCCACAGGGGGCGCAGGGCAGCCCCAGCATTTT
TRBD2,TRBV24-1,17,TRBJ2-7,-,CATSDPRAGGRTYEQYF,TGTGCCACCAGTGATCCTCGAGCGGGAGGACGTACCTACGAGCAGTACTTC
-,TRBV6-2/TRBV6-3,17,TRBJ2-7,-,CASSYHRVSVNSYEQYF,TGTGCCAGCAGTTATCACAGGGTGAGCGTGAATTCCTACGAGCAGTACTTC
TRBD1,TRBV7-2,15,TRBJ1-2,-,CASSPQGQAFYGYTF,TGTGCCAGCAGCCCACAGGGACAGGCCTTTTATGGCTACACCTTC
-,TRBV28,11,TRBJ2-7,-,CASSLGGEQYF,TGTGCCAGCAGTTTAGGTGGCGAGCAGTACTTC
-,TRBV28,13,TRBJ1-2,-,CASSLDLERRYTF,TGTGCCAGCAGTTTAGATCTGGAACGGCGATACACCTTC
-,TRBV29-1,14,TRBJ2-5,-,CSVASNWGGETQYF,TGCAGCGTTGCATCCAATTGGGGCGGGGAGACCCAGTACTTC
TRBD1,TRBV9,16,TRBJ2-1,-,CASSGGSGTGFNEQFF,TGTGCCAGCAGCGGGGGATCCGGGACAGGGTTCAATGAGCAGTTCTTC
-,TRBV28,13,TRBJ2-7,-,CASLSGQAYEQYF,TGTGCCAGCCTCTCGGGACAAGCCTACGAGCAGTACTTC
-,TRBV7-9,13,TRBJ2-7,-,CASSLVLGHEQYF,TGTGCCAGCAGCTTAGTCTTGGGCCACGAGCAGTACTTC
TRBD2,TRBV6-4,16,TRBJ2-3,few,CASSDEAGGSADTQYF,TGTGCCAGCAGTGACGAAGCGGGAGGCTCGGCAGATACGCAGTATTTT
TRBD2,TRBV5-1,15,TRBJ2-2,few,CASSLLAGATGELFF,TGCGCCAGCAGCTTGCTAGCGGGAGCTACCGGGGAGCTGTTTTTT
-,TRBV2,15,TRBJ1-2,-,CASSEALNGLGGYTF,TGTGCCAGCAGTGAAGCGCTGAACGGGTTGGGGGGCTACACCTTC
-,TRBV30,13,TRBJ2-2,-,CAWSTGFTGELFF,TGTGCCTGGAGTACAGGGTTCACCGGGGAGCTGTTTTTT
TRBD1,TRBV18,17,TRBJ1-1,-,CASSPQPRTGMNTEAFF,TGTGCCAGCTCACCTCAACCTCGGACAGGGATGAACACTGAAGCTTTCTTT
TRBD1,TRBV28,15,TRBJ1-4,-,CASSSRTGGLQKLFF,TGTGCCAGCAGCTCTCGGACAGGGGGGTTGCAAAAACTGTTTTTT
TRBD1,TRBV7-9,15,TRBJ2-7,-,CASRGRTGASYEQYF,TGTGCCAGCAGAGGAAGGACAGGGGCCTCCTACGAGCAGTACTTC
-,TRBV12-3/TRBV12-4,13,TRBJ1-1,-,CASSSDMNTEAFF,TGTGCCAGCAGTTCGGATATGAACACTGAAGCTTTCTTT
-,TRBV3-1/TRBV3-2,15,TRBJ2-1,-,CASSQGQISYNEQFF,TGTGCCAGCAGCCAAGGGCAGATCTCCTACAATGAGCAGTTCTTC
TRBD1,TRBV2,14,TRBJ1-2,-,CASSLRDSLHGYTF,TGTGCCAGCAGTCTCCGGGACAGCCTACATGGCTACACCTTC
TRBD1,TRBV19,16,TRBJ1-2,-,CASRRDRGQVSYGYTF,TGTGCCAGTCGTCGGGACAGGGGGCAAGTCAGCTATGGCTACACCTTC
-,TRBV3-1/TRBV3-2,14,TRBJ2-1,few,CASSQSYRYNEQFF,TGTGCCAGCAGCCAAAGTTATCGCTACAATGAGCAGTTCTTC
-,TRBV27,16,TRBJ2-2,-,CASSLFSVSNTGELFF,TGTGCCAGCAGTTTATTTTCGGTTTCGAACACCGGGGAGCTGTTTTTT
-,TRBV6-5,14,TRBJ2-6,once,CASTYFSGANVLTF,TGTGCCAGCACCTACTTCTCTGGGGCCAACGTCCTGACTTTC
-,TRBV19,17,TRBJ1-2,-,CASSLLGIDVGNYGYTF,TGTGCCAGTAGTCTTCTGGGTATTGATGTCGGGAACTATGGCTACACCTTC
TRBD2,TRBV27,17,TRBJ2-1,-,CASSAVRTSGAYNEQFF,TGTGCCAGCAGTGCCGTAAGGACTAGCGGAGCATACAATGAGCAGTTCTTC
TRBD1,TRBV19,16,TRBJ1-1,-,CASSIRPGQLNTEAFF,TGTGCCAGTAGTATTCGGCCGGGACAGTTGAACACTGAAGCTTTCTTT
TRBD1,TRBV5-6,14,TRBJ1-2,-,CASSLFQGAGGYTF,TGTGCCAGCAGCTTGTTTCAGGGGGCGGGAGGCTACACCTTC
-,TRBV7-9,14,TRBJ1-6,-,CASSLGLGNSPLHF,TGTGCCAGCAGCTTAGGACTGGGGAATTCACCCCTCCACTTT
-,TRBV12-3/TRBV12-4,13,TRBJ1-1,-,CASQLTVNTEAFF,TGTGCCAGCCAACTGACAGTTAACACTGAAGCTTTCTTT
TRBD2,TRBV7-9,18,TRBJ2-5,-,CASSLPWLAGVEGETQYF,TGTGCCAGCAGCTTACCATGGTTAGCGGGAGTGGAGGGAGAGACCCAGTACTTC
TRBD1,TRBV6-1,14,TRBJ1-1,-,CASRGTGLNTEAFF,TGTGCCAGCAGGGGGACAGGGTTGAACACTGAAGCTTTCTTT
-,TRBV5-4,15,TRBJ2-1,-,CASSPGTPSYNEQFF,TGTGCCAGCAGCCCCGGGACACCCTCCTACAATGAGCAGTTCTTC
TRBD2,TRBV28,14,TRBJ2-1,-,CASLLAGGPYGQFF,TGTGCCAGCTTACTAGCGGGAGGGCCCTACGGGCAGTTCTTC
-,TRBV5-1,16,TRBJ1-1,once,CASSSRQVNMNTEAFF,TGCGCCAGCAGCTCCCGACAGGTGAACATGAACACTGAAGCTTTCTTT
TRBD1,TRBV28,12,TRBJ1-1,-,CASSSDRGQAFF,TGTGCCAGCAGCTCGGACAGGGGGCAAGCTTTCTTT
-,TRBV2,13,TRBJ1-2,-,CASSGTAMGGYTF,TGTGCCAGCAGTGGGACAGCTATGGGAGGCTACACCTTC
-,TRBV24-1,16,TRBJ1-6,-,CATSDLLGEDNSPLHF,TGTGCCACCAGTGATTTGCTAGGGGAGGATAATTCACCCCTCCACTTT
-,TRBV18,15,TRBJ1-6,-,CASSLLRTDNSPLHF,TGTGCCAGCTCACTTTTAAGGACTGATAATTCACCCCTCCACTTT
-,TRBV13,15,TRBJ1-5,once,CASSLGLGGNQPQHF,TGTGCCAGCAGCTTAGGCCTTGGGGGCAATCAGCCCCAGCATTTT
TRBD1,TRBV5-1,14,TRBJ2-5,-,CASSPRDRQETQYF,TGCGCCAGCAGCCCCCGGGACAGACAAGAGACCCAGTACTTC
TRBD1,TRBV5-1,14,TRBJ2-1,-,CASTRDRGPGEQFF,TGCGCCAGCACGCGGGACAGGGGGCCGGGTGAGCAGTTCTTC